This T cell receptor (beta chain) derives from a study of blood T cell repertoires in COVID-19. Profiled with immunoSEQ multiplex PCR; TCRdb holds only in-frame clones, not every one. The sample consists of a few hundred thousand clones, 87% of them appearing once. V was clipped by 6 bases and J by 1 base, with 3 bases between them. The CDR3 totals 11 residues. Germline CDR1 is SQVTM and CDR2 is ANQGSEA. Clinical history as reported by participants underpinned cohort assignment. The source material was PBMCs or T cells enriched from blood (not recorded which). The TCR originated in a woman between 45 and 60 years old who had recovered from COVID-19. The chain carries TRBV29-1 and TRBJ2-2; D gene uncertain. CDR3 nucleotide sequence: TGCAGCGTCGGGAACACCGGGGAGCTGTTTTTT. Its translation is CSVGNTGELFF.